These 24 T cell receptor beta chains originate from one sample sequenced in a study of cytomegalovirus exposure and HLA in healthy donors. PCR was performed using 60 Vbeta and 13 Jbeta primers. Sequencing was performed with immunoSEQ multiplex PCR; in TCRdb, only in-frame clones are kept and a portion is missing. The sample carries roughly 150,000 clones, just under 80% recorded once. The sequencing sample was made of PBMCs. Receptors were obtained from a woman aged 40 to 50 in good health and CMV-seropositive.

This CDR3 is CASGQYGYTF. CDR3 DNA: TGTGCCAGCGGACAATATGGCTACACCTTC. V gene TRBV6-1 combines with J gene TRBJ1-2; weak D call: TRBD1 (5 bases). The CDR3 covers 10 residues. Germline lookup yields CDR1 MNHNS and CDR2 SASEGT. Deletions cut 8 bases from V and 5 bases from J, with 6 bases between.

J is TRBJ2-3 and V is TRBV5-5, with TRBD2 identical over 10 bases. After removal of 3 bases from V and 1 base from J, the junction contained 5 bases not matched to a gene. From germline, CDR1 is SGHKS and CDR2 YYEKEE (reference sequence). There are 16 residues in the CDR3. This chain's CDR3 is CASSSLAGERTDTQYF. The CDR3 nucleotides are TGTGCCAGCAGCTCTCTAGCGGGGGAACGCACAGATACGCAGTATTTT.

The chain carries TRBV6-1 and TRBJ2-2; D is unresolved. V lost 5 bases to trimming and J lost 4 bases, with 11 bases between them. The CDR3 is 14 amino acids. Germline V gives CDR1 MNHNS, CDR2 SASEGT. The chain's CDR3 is CASSFRTGTGELFF. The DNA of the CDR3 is TGTGCCAGCAGTTTTCGTACCGGCACCGGGGAGCTGTTTTTT.

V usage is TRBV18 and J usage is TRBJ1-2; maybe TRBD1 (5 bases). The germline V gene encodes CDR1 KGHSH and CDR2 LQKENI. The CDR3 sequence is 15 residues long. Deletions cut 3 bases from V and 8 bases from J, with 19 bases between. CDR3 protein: CASSPSTDPTRGYTF. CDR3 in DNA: TGTGCCAGCTCACCTTCGACAGACCCGACGCGAGGCTACACCTTC.

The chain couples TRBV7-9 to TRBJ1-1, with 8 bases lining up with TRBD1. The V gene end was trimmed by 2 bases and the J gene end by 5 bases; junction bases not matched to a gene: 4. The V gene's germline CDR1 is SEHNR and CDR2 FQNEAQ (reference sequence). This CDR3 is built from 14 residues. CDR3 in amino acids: CASSLQGAMTEAFF. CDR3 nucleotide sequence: TGTGCCAGCAGCTTACAGGGGGCGATGACTGAAGCTTTCTTT.

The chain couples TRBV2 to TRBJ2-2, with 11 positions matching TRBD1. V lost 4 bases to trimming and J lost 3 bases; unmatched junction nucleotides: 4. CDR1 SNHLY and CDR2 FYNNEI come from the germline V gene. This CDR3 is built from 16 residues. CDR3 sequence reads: CASSVGQGAYTGELFF. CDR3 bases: TGTGCCAGCAGTGTTGGACAGGGGGCCTACACCGGGGAGCTGTTTTTT.

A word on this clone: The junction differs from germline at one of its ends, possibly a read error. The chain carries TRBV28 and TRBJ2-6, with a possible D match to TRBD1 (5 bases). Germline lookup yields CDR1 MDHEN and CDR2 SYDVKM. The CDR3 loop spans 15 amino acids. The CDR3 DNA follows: TGTGCCAGCAGTTTGCTGTACTCTGGGGCCAACGGCCTGACTTTC. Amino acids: CASSLLYSGANGLTF.

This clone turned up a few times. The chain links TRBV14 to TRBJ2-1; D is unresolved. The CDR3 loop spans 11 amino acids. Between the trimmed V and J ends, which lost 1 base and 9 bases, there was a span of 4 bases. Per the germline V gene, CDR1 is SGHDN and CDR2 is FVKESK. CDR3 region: CASSQVLEQFF. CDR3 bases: TGTGCCAGCAGCCAAGTACTTGAGCAGTTCTTC.

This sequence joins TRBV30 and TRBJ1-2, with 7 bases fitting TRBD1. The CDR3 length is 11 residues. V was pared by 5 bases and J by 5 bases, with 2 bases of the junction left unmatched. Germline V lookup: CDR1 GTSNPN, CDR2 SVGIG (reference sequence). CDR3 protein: CAWQGGYGYTF. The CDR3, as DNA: TGTGCCTGGCAGGGGGGTTATGGCTACACCTTC.

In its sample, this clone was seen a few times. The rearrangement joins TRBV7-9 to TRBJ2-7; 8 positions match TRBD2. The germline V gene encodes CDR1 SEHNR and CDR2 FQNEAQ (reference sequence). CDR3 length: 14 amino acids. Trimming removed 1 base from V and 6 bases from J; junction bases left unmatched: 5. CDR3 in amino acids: CASSLGGGIGEQYF. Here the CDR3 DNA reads TGTGCCAGCAGCTTAGGCGGGGGGATCGGCGAGCAGTACTTC. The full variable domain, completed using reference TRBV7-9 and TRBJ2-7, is DTGVSQNPRHKITKRGQNVTFRCDPISEHNRLYWYRQTLGQGPEFLTYFQNEAQLEKSRLLSDRFSAERPKGSFSTLEIQRTEQGDSAMYLCASSLGGGIGEQYFGPGTRLTVT.

The CDR3, as DNA: TGTGCCAGCAGTCCCGGGACACTCTCACCAGATACGCAGTATTTT. Translation gives CASSPGTLSPDTQYF. The V and J genes are TRBV6-1 and TRBJ2-3; a possible D gene is TRBD1 (6 bases). The CDR3 spans 15 residues. Germline values: CDR1 MNHNS, CDR2 SASEGT. The V and J ends lost 5 bases and 4 bases respectively, with 16 bases between them.

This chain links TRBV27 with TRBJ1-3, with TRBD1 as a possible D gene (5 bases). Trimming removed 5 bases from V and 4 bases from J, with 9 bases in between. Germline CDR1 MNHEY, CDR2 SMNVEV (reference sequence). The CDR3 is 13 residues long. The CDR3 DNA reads TGTGCCAGCAGTAGGGGAGGGGGAAACACCATATATTTT. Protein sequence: CASSRGGGNTIYF.

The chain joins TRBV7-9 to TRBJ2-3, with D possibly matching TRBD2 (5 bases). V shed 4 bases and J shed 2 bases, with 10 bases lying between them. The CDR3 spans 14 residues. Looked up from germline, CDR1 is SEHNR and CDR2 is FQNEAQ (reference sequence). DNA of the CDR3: TGTGCCAGCAGCTCCGGACTGTACACAGATACGCAGTATTTT. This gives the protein CASSSGLYTDTQYF.

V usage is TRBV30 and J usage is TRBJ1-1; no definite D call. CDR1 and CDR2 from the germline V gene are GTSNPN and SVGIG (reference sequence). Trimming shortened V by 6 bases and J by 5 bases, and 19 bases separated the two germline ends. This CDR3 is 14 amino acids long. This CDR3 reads CACSFLPSGTEAFF. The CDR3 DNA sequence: TGTGCCTGTTCGTTTCTCCCTTCAGGAACTGAAGCTTTCTTT.

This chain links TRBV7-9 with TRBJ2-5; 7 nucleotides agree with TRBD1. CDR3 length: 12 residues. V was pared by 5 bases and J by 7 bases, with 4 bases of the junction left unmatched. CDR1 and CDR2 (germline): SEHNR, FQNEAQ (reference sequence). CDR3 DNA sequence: TGTGCCAGCAGCCCCGCAGGGGGGACCCAGTACTTC. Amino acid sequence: CASSPAGGTQYF.

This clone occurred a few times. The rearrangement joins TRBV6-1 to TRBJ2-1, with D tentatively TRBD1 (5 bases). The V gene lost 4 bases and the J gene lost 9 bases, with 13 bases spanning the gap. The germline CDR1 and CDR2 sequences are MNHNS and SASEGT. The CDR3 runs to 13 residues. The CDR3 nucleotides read TGTGCCAGCAGTGGTAAAGGCGACAGTGAGCAGTTCTTC. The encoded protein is CASSGKGDSEQFF.

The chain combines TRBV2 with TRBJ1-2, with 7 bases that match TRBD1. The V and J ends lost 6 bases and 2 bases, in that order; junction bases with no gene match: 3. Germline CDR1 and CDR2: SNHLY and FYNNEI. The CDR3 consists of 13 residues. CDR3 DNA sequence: TGTGCCAGCAGGGGACAGCAAAACTATGGCTACACCTTC. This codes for CASRGQQNYGYTF.

CDR3: CASSLAGAHNEQFF. The CDR3 DNA reads TGTGCCAGCAGCTTAGCGGGGGCTCACAATGAGCAGTTCTTC. This chain joins TRBV7-9 and TRBJ2-1; a weak D match, TRBD1 (6 bases). This CDR3 region has 14 residues. V was shortened by 0 bases and J by 5 bases, with 8 bases between the two germline ends. Germline lookup yields CDR1 SEHNR and CDR2 FQNEAQ (reference sequence).

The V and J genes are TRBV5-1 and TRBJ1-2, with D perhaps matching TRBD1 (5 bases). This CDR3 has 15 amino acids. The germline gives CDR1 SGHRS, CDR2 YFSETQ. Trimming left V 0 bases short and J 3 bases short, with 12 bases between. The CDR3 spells CASSLVAQAYYGYTF. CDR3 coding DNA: TGCGCCAGCAGCTTGGTCGCACAGGCGTACTATGGCTACACCTTC.

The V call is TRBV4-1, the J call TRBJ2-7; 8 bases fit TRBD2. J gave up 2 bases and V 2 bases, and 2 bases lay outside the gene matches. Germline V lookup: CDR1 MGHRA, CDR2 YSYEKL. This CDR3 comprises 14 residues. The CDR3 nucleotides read TGCGCCAGCAGCCAAAGCGGGGGTGCCTACGAGCAGTACTTC. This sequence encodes CASSQSGGAYEQYF.

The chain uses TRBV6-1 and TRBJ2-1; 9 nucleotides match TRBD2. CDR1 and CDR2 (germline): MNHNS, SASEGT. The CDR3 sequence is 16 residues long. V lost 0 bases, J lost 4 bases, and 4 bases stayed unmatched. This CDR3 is CASSEASSGMYNEQFF. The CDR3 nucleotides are TGTGCCAGCAGTGAAGCTTCTAGCGGGATGTACAATGAGCAGTTCTTC.

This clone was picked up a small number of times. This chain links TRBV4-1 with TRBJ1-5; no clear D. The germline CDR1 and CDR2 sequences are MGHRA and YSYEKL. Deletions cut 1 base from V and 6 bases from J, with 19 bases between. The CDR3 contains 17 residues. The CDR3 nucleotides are TGCGCCAGCAGCCAAGTTGCCGGTGCGCGGATCGGTCAGCCCCAGCATTTT. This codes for CASSQVAGARIGQPQHF.

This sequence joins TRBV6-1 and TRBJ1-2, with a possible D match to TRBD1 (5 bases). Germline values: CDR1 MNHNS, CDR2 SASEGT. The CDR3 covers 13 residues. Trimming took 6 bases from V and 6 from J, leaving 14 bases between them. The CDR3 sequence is CASRGPWVDGYTF. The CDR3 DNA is TGTGCCAGCAGGGGGCCCTGGGTAGATGGCTACACCTTC.

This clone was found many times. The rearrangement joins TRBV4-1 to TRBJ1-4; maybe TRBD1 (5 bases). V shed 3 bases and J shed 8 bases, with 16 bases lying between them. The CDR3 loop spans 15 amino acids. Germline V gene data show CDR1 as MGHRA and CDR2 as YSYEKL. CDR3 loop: CASSQGLGLVEKLFF. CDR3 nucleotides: TGCGCCAGCAGCCAGGGGTTGGGACTAGTGGAAAAACTGTTTTTT.